This TCR beta chain comes out of a study of T-cell memory formation after mild COVID-19. From germline, CDR1 is MGHRA and CDR2 YSYEKL. The CDR3 spans 14 residues. Deletions cut 1 base from V and 5 bases from J, with 11 bases between. TCRdb independently ran MiXCR on the 5' RACE reads; one entry per CDR3 protein. The repertoire holds about 160,000 distinct CDR3 sequences, with around a third as singletons. The genes are TRBV4-1 and TRBJ1-1; possible D gene TRBD1, 6 bases. This receptor was identified in an adult woman who had mild COVID-19 (a few samples of this study predate the infection). Cell type and time point are not known. Sequencing input: PBMCs or a T cell subset sorted from them (not recorded which). CDR3 bases: TGCGCCAGCAGCCAAGTACAGGGAGATACTGAAGCTTTCTTT. Translating it yields CASSQVQGDTEAFF.